Listed below are T cell receptor beta chains from one sample, sequenced in a study of shared clonotypes between healthy human individuals. Clones were sequenced by immunoSEQ multiplex PCR, and TCRdb holds only the in-frame ones, with some missing. The sample has roughly 770,000 clones; about 96% are singletons. The sequenced material came from naive CD8+ T cells sorted from blood. These receptor sequences come from a man between 25 and 39 years old in good health. Both conserved end residues are part of each CDR3. A D gene is named only where the DNA matches it firmly. Clone size, where shown, is once, few, many, or a class for clones that have expanded.

>TRBJ2-2|once|TRBD2|TRBV5-1
CASSHRNGSAGRARNTGELFF
TGCGCCAGCAGCCACCGGAATGGTAGTGCCGGGAGGGCCCGGAACACCGGGGAGCTGTTTTTT
>TRBJ1-1|NA|NA|TRBV4-2
CASSQDLRDGTEAFF
TGTGCCAGCAGCCAAGATTTAAGGGACGGCACTGAAGCTTTCTTT
>TRBJ2-2|NA|TRBD1|TRBV27
CASGQELTGELFF
TGTGCCAGCGGACAGGAACTCACCGGGGAGCTGTTTTTT
>TRBJ2-2|NA|TRBD2|TRBV29-1
CSAIYSGRGDTGELFF
TGCAGCGCCATCTATAGCGGGAGGGGAGACACCGGGGAGCTGTTTTTT
>TRBJ2-3|NA|TRBD1|TRBV28
CASSSLGTGIGTQYF
TGTGCCAGCAGTTCCCTCGGGACAGGGATCGGTACGCAGTATTTT
>TRBJ2-1|NA|TRBD2|TRBV6-6
CASSYGTSGVNEQFF
TGTGCCAGCAGTTACGGGACTAGCGGGGTCAATGAGCAGTTCTTC
>TRBJ2-1|NA|TRBD2|TRBV12-5
CASGLVRLAGESSYNEQFF
TGTGCTAGTGGTTTGGTACGGTTAGCGGGAGAGAGCTCCTACAATGAGCAGTTCTTC
>TRBJ1-1|NA|NA|TRBV11-2
CASSYRAVKLFEAFF
TGTGCCAGCAGCTACCGGGCCGTCAAATTGTTTGAAGCTTTCTTT
>TRBJ2-5|NA|NA|TRBV7-9
CASSTEGSQETQYF
TGTGCCAGCAGCACCGAAGGGAGCCAAGAGACCCAGTACTTC
>TRBJ2-2|NA|NA|TRBV7-9
CASSLARGADNTGELFF
TGTGCCAGCAGCTTAGCCCGCGGGGCGGACAACACCGGGGAGCTGTTTTTT
>TRBJ1-1|NA|NA|TRBV6-5
CASSPPRGTEAFF
TGTGCCAGCAGTCCCCCAAGGGGAACTGAAGCTTTCTTT
>TRBJ2-1|NA|TRBD2|TRBV5-4
CASSIPSGSFYNEQFF
TGTGCCAGCAGCATTCCTAGCGGGAGCTTCTACAATGAGCAGTTCTTC
>TRBJ2-7|NA|TRBD1|TRBV9
CASSGLDSGQGSYEQYF
TGTGCCAGCAGCGGACTAGATTCGGGACAGGGGTCCTACGAGCAGTACTTC
>TRBJ1-1|NA|NA|TRBV19
CASSSGASDTEAFF
TGTGCCAGTAGTTCGGGGGCGTCAGACACTGAAGCTTTCTTT
>TRBJ2-1|NA|NA|TRBV7-6
CASSLNGQPERQFF
TGTGCCAGCAGCTTAAACGGGCAGCCTGAACGTCAGTTCTTC
>TRBJ2-1|NA|NA|TRBV6-1
CASGGYDSYNEQFF
TGTGCCAGCGGGGGCTACGACTCCTACAATGAGCAGTTCTTC
>TRBJ2-1|NA|TRBD2|TRBV6-4
CASSFLAGGNEQFF
TGTGCCAGCAGCTTCCTAGCGGGAGGCAATGAGCAGTTCTTC
>TRBJ2-2|NA|TRBD2|TRBV28
CASSFIGEGNPGELFF
TGTGCCAGCAGTTTTATCGGGGAGGGAAATCCCGGGGAGCTGTTTTTT
>TRBJ2-7|NA|NA|TRBV11-2
CASSLETGDHYEQYF
TGTGCCAGCAGCTTAGAGACAGGCGACCACTACGAGCAGTACTTC
>TRBJ2-7|NA|NA|TRBV14
CASSQDDGSYEQYF
TGTGCCAGCAGCCAAGATGACGGGTCCTACGAGCAGTACTTC
>TRBJ2-7|few|TRBD2|TRBV4-1
CASSRELAGTSYEQYF
TGCGCCAGCAGCCGAGAACTAGCGGGGACCTCCTACGAGCAGTACTTC
>TRBJ2-3|NA|NA|TRBV7-9
CASSSPIPTDTQYF
TGTGCCAGCAGCTCACCCATACCTACAGATACGCAGTATTTT
>TRBJ1-4|NA|NA|TRBV7-9
CATVGVPNEKLFF
TGTGCCACTGTAGGGGTTCCTAATGAAAAACTGTTTTTT
>TRBJ1-1|NA|NA|TRBV19
CASSTGSTEAFF
TGTGCCAGTAGTACAGGATCCACTGAAGCTTTCTTT
>TRBJ2-6|NA|TRBD1|TRBV2
CASSEQTGWSSESGANVLTF
TGTGCCAGCAGTGAACAGACAGGGTGGTCGTCGGAATCTGGGGCCAACGTCCTGACTTTC
>TRBJ1-1|NA|NA|TRBV27
CASSPQQSQGGNTEAFF
TGTGCCAGCAGTCCGCAACAGAGTCAGGGCGGAAACACTGAAGCTTTCTTT
>TRBJ2-7|NA|NA|TRBV15
CATSPSPSDPLLLREQYF
TGTGCCACCAGCCCCTCCCCCTCGGACCCGCTTCTCTTGAGGGAGCAGTACTTC
>TRBJ2-2|NA|NA|TRBV7-3
CASSLMAPVTYTGELFF
TGTGCCAGCAGCTTAATGGCCCCGGTTACGTACACCGGGGAGCTGTTTTTT
>TRBJ2-1|NA|NA|TRBV4-3
CASSQEPLLSSYNEQFF
TGCGCCAGCAGCCAAGAACCACTGCTTAGCTCCTACAATGAGCAGTTCTTC
>TRBJ1-5|NA|TRBD1|TRBV28
CASSLETGAHQPQHF
TGTGCCAGCAGTTTAGAGACAGGGGCCCACCAGCCCCAGCATTTT
>TRBJ2-1|NA|NA|TRBV11-3
CASSHEGGSVYNEQFF
TGTGCCAGCAGCCATGAGGGTGGGTCAGTGTACAATGAGCAGTTCTTC
>TRBJ1-5|NA|NA|TRBV27
CASSLGLPDNQPQHF
TGTGCCAGCAGTTTAGGGCTTCCAGACAATCAGCCCCAGCATTTT
>TRBJ1-6|NA|TRBD1|TRBV12-5
CASGTDRPWNASPLHF
TGTGCTAGTGGAACGGACAGGCCATGGAATGCTTCACCCCTCCACTTT
>TRBJ2-3|NA|NA|TRBV4-1
CASSQRDGGVDTQYF
TGCGCCAGCAGTCAACGGGACGGTGGTGTGGATACGCAGTATTTT
>TRBJ1-5|NA|NA|TRBV19
CASSMISGGNQPQHF
TGTGCCAGTAGTATGATCTCGGGGGGCAATCAGCCCCAGCATTTT
>TRBJ2-3|NA|TRBD2|TRBV4-1
CASSQVGGADTQYF
TGCGCCAGCAGCCAAGTTGGGGGGGCAGATACGCAGTATTTT
>TRBJ2-5|NA|TRBD2|TRBV13
CASSSGLAGWTQYF
TGTGCCAGCAGCTCGGGACTAGCGGGTTGGACCCAGTACTTC
>TRBJ1-2|once|NA|TRBV12-5
CASGDPRRGGIGYTF
TGTGCTAGTGGAGACCCACGACGGGGGGGCATTGGCTACACCTTC
>TRBJ1-1|NA|NA|TRBV13
CASSAPTRGTEAFF
TGTGCCAGCAGCGCCCCAACTAGAGGCACTGAAGCTTTCTTT
>TRBJ2-7|NA|NA|TRBV5-4
CASSLVPLTVAAPYEQYF
TGTGCCAGCAGCTTGGTCCCTCTGACAGTAGCAGCCCCCTACGAGCAGTACTTC
>TRBJ2-1|NA|TRBD2|TRBV11-2
CASSPGTSGMNEQFF
TGTGCCAGCAGCCCAGGGACTAGCGGGATGAATGAGCAGTTCTTC
>TRBJ2-3|NA|NA|TRBV9
CASSGGSTSTDTQYF
TGTGCCAGCTCCGGCGGCAGCACTAGCACAGATACGCAGTATTTT
>TRBJ2-1|NA|TRBD2|TRBV27
CASSPSGTSGSYNEQFF
TGTGCCAGCAGTCCCTCCGGGACTAGCGGTTCCTACAATGAGCAGTTCTTC
>TRBJ2-6|NA|NA|TRBV28
CASAAERASGANVLTF
TGTGCCAGCGCCGCCGAGCGAGCCTCTGGGGCCAACGTCCTGACTTTC
>TRBJ2-1|NA|NA|TRBV11-2
CASSPAALVDEQFF
TGTGCCAGCAGCCCCGCTGCCCTAGTGGATGAGCAGTTCTTC
>TRBJ1-2|NA|NA|TRBV10-1
CASSDYSTDGYTF
TGCGCCAGCAGTGATTATAGTACGGATGGCTACACCTTC
>TRBJ2-7|NA|NA|TRBV5-5
CASSLGRAPNYEQYF
TGTGCCAGCAGCCTCGGTAGGGCCCCCAACTACGAGCAGTACTTC
>TRBJ2-6|NA|NA|TRBV27
CASSFSAGANVLTF
TGTGCCAGCAGTTTCAGTGCTGGGGCCAACGTCCTGACTTTC